This T cell receptor (beta chain) comes out of a study of immune cell composition in non-small cell lung cancer. Study context: Tumours were mainly lung adenocarcinoma or squamous cell carcinoma.

Here immunoSEQ multiplex PCR was the method, and the copy in TCRdb shows in-frame clones only, minus some. The sample lists around 1,100 clones, 69% occurring once. About this clone: Its matching antigen is unknown.

Germline V gives CDR1 LNHDA, CDR2 SQIVND (reference sequence). The CDR3 has 14 residues. V lost 6 bases to trimming and J lost 0 bases; unmatched junction nucleotides: 1. Whole-study findings and limits: Lung adenocarcinomas had lower top 10 clone scores and clonality than squamous tumours.

This TCR came from a human donor with non-small cell lung cancer. Sequences were obtained from lung tumor tissue. The genes are TRBV19 and TRBJ2-2; 7 bases match TRBD1. DNA for the CDR3: TGTGCCAGTAGAGGACAGGCGAACACCGGGGAGCTGTTTTTT. Protein product: CASRGQANTGELFF.